The following is a T cell receptor beta chain sequence with its context. Seattle patient enrollment occurred during active infection, with longitudinal follow-up thereafter. This sample is drawn from a study of blood T cell repertoires in COVID-19. Study-level background: Samples taken during acute and convalescent COVID-19 were collected in the United States, Italy and Spain. PBMCs, B-cell-depleted T cells, or T cells were the source of the cDNA or gDNA that made up the material.

The CDR3 runs 15 residues. V trimming: 3 bases; J trimming: 7 bases; junction bases outside the gene matches: 7. CDR1 is LNHDA, CDR2 SQIVND, per germline (reference sequence). Under the authors' procedure: Amplified reference gene primers provided the basis for estimating nucleated cell counts. Libraries were prepared by immunoSEQ multiplex PCR; TCRdb keeps only in-frame clonotypes and omits some of them. V and J calls plus clone size are reproduced from that table; the DNA served to infer D and trimming. The sample has under 250,000 clones, just over 85% seen once. The rearrangement uses TRBV19 and TRBJ2-1; 9 bases line up with TRBD1. The material sequenced was peripheral blood. The clonotype originates from a man over 45 with COVID-19, enrolled during active disease. The CDR3 DNA follows: TGTGCCAGTAGTATTGCCGGGACAGGGAGGAATGAGCAGTTCTTC. It encodes CASSIAGTGRNEQFF. Based on the CDR3 plus reference TRBV19 and TRBJ2-1, the full variable domain is DGGITQSPKYLFRKEGQNVTLSCEQNLNHDAMYWYRQDPGQGLRLIYYSQIVNDFQKGDIAEGYSVSREKKESFPLTVTSAQKNPTAFYLCASSIAGTGRNEQFFGPGTRLTVL.